The entry that follows covers one T cell receptor (beta chain) sequence. Its antigen target is currently unknown. One base away there is no much larger clone; base qualities are not given. The data derive from a study of blood T cell repertoires in COVID-19 (TCRdb year 2020). In terms of the full investigation: The collaborator samples originated in the United States, Italy and Spain and spanned the acute and convalescent phases of COVID-19. Where available, HLA class I and class II types were taken from metadata supplied by the sample provider and were not determined by assay-based typing. Deeply sampled blood TCRbeta repertoires from subjects exposed to, actively infected with, or recovered from COVID-19 were included in the dataset. The prospective study material was composed of cDNA or gDNA derived from T cells, B-cell-depleted T cells, or PBMCs. Samples came from the ongoing ImmuneRACE study (first 160 participants) plus 1,254 subjects from 6 global collaborators. A de-identified subject ID, COVID-19 status, age in years and sex were almost always included in the sample metadata. The repertoires were made available in a free public database intended to serve as a resource for research on the immune response to SARS-CoV-2.

The CDR1 and CDR2 encoded by the germline V gene are SGHRS and YFSETQ. The junction shows trimming of 2 bases on V and 0 bases on J, and the gene matches do not reach 2 bases of it. The CDR3, from cysteine to phenylalanine, totals 15 residues. The only DNA kept is the CDR3, 45 bases in frame from the first base. Whole blood was collected in K2EDTA tubes by collaborating institutions according to the institutions' own protocols. Collaborator samples were shipped for TCRbeta analysis as frozen whole blood, isolated PBMCs, or DNA extracted from either sample type. The immunoSEQ Assay, a bias-controlled multiplex PCR, was used to amplify TCRbeta CDR3 regions from genomic DNA. In the original analysis: The number of nucleated cells in each sample was estimated by amplification of reference gene primers within the assay. To quantify the absolute abundance of each unique TCRbeta CDR3 rearrangement, sequence reads were collapsed and filtered. For each sample, productive Simpson clonality was calculated as the square root of Simpson's diversity index across productive rearrangements. The table was pulled from immuneACCESS by TCRdb, which kept in-frame rearrangements only. Such tables lose some clones; where checked, under half of the loss comes from unresolved V genes, and the rest has no known cause. The V and J calls and clone size were taken over from that table, and D and trimming were inferred from the DNA. The sample has roughly 100,000 clones on record, 70% to 90% of them singletons. Of the sample, roughly 20% is held by the ten largest clones.

Study-wide findings and limitations: How much clinical and demographic metadata was included differed by source and by participant, and the metadata was provided uncurated.

Specimen: peripheral blood. This TCR derives from a woman aged 80 or older with acute or convalescent COVID-19. The V and J segments used are TRBV5-1 and TRBJ2-7, and 10 bases in between align with TRBD1. The encoded CDR3 is CASSFGTGVSYEQYF. The DNA is TGCGCCAGCAGCTTCGGGACAGGGGTCTCCTACGAGCAGTACTTC.